This T cell receptor beta chain originates from a study of radiation and T cells in renal cell carcinoma. Across the study: Nephrectomy followed 15 Gy stereotactic body radiation by 4 weeks.

V was pared by 4 bases and J by 1 base, with 15 bases of the junction left unmatched. The germline CDR1 and CDR2 sequences are PRHDT and FYEKMQ (reference sequence). The CDR3 totals 19 residues. About this clone itself: Its matching antigen is unknown.

Produced via immunoSEQ multiplex PCR; TCRdb's table is partial and in-frame only. The repertoire holds roughly 78,000 clones, with roughly 82% as singletons. Time point of the sample: blood 2 weeks post-SBRT. Treatment noted: 15 Gy SBRT to primary tumor, nephrectomy 4 weeks later. Radiation-treated patients gave blood at baseline, week 2 and week 4. Study-wide points: Without pretreatment biopsies, baseline tumor clonotype presence was undetermined. Top tumor clonotypes rose in blood 2 weeks post-radiation, then contracted.

This sequence originates from a man in his 60s with renal cell carcinoma. V and J are TRBV13 and TRBJ2-1; 8 bases match TRBD2. The material was blood, obtained from a patient whose treatment included radiotherapy and nephrectomy. CDR3 nucleotides: TGTGCCAGCAGCTCCTTCAGAGCGGGAGACAAAGGGTCCTACAATGAGCAGTTCTTC. This gives the protein CASSSFRAGDKGSYNEQFF.